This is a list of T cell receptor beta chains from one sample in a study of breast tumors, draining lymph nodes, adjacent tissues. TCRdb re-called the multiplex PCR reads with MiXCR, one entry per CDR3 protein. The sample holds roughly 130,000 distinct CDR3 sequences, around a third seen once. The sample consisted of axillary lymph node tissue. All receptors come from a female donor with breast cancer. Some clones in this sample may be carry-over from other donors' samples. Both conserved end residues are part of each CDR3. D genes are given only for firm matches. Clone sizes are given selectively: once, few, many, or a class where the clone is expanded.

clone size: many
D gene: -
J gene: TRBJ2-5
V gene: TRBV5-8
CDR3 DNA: TGTGCCAGCAGCTTGGGGGGGCGAGGAGAGACCCAGTACTTC
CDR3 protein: CASSLGGRGETQYF

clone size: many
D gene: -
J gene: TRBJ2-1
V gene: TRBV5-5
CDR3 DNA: TGTGCCAGCAGTGCAGGGGCCCAGGGGATCAATGAGCAGTTCTTC
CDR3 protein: CASSAGAQGINEQFF

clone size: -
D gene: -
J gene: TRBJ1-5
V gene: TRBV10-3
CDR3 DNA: TGTGCCATCAGTGATGGCGGGGCCCAAGAGACCCAGCATTTT
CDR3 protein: CAISDGGAQETQHF

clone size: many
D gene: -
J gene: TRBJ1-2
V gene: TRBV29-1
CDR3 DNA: TGCAGCGTTGAGAATCCCGGGACATTCTATGGCTACACCTTC
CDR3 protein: CSVENPGTFYGYTF

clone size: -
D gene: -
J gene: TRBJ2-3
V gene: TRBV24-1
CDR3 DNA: TGTGCCACCAGAGGAGGCACAGATACGCAGTATTTT
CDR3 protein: CATRGGTDTQYF

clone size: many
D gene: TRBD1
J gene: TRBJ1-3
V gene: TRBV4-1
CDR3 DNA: TGCGCCAGCAGCCAAGATCTAGGGACAGGGGTGGCTGGAAACACCATATATTTT
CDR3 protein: CASSQDLGTGVAGNTIYF

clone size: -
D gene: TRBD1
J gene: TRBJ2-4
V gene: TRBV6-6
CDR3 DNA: TGTGCCAGCAGTTTGGACAGGGGAGTTTGGATTCAGTACTTC
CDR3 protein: CASSLDRGVWIQYF

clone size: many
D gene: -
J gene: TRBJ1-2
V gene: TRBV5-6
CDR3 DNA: TGTGCCAGCAGCTTGGCCAGCAACTATGGCTACACCTTC
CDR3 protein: CASSLASNYGYTF

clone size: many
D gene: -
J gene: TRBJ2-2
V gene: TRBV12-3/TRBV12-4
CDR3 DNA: TGTGCCAGCAGTCCGGGTCAGATGAACACCGGGGAGCTGTTTTTT
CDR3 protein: CASSPGQMNTGELFF

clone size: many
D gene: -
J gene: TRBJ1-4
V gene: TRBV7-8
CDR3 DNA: TGTGCCAGCAGCTTGAGGCCAGGGTCCAATGAAAAACTGTTTTTT
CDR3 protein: CASSLRPGSNEKLFF

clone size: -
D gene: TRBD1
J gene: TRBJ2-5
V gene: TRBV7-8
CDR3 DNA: TGTGCCAGCAGCTCCAACAGGGGGAATCAAGAGACCCAGTACTTC
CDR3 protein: CASSSNRGNQETQYF

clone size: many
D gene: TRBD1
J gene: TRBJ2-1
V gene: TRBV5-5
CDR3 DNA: TGTGCCAGCAGCCCCCTAGGGGGCGCGTACAATGAGCAGTTCTTC
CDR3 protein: CASSPLGGAYNEQFF